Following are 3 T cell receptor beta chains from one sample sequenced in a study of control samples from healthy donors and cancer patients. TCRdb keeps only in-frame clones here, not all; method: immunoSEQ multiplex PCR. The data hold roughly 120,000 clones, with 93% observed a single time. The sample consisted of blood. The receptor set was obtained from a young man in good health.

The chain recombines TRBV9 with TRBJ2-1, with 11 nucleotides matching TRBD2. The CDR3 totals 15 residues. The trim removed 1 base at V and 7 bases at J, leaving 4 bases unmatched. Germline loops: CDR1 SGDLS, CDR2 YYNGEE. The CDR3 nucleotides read TGTGCCAGCAGCGTACTAGCGGGGGGTCGGAATGAGCAGTTCTTC. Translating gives CASSVLAGGRNEQFF.

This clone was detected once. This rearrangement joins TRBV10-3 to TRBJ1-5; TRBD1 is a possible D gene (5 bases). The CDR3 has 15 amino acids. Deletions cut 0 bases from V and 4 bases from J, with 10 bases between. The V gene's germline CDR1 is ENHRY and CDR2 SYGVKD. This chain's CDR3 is CAISESARENQPQHF. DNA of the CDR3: TGTGCCATCAGTGAGTCGGCCAGGGAGAATCAGCCCCAGCATTTT.

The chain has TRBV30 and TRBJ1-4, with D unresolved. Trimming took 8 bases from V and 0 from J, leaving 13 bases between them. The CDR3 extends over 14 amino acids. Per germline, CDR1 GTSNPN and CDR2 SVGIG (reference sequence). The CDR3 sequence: CAVNLLATNEKLFF. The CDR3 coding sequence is TGTGCCGTCAACCTCCTTGCAACTAATGAAAAACTGTTTTTT.